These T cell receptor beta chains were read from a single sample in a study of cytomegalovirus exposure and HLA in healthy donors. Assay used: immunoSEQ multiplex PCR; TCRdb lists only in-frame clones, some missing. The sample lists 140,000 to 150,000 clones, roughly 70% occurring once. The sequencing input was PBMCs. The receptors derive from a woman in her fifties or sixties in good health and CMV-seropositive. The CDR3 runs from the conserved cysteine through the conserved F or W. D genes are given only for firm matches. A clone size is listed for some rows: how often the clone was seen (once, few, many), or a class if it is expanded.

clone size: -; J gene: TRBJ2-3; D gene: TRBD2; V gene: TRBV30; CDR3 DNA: TGTGCCTGGAGTGTACGAGCGGGAAGCACAGATACGCAGTATTTT; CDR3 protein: CAWSVRAGSTDTQYF
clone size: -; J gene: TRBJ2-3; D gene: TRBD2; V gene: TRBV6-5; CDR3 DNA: TGTGCCAGCAGAGTAGCGGGGGGACTCACAGATACGCAGTATTTT; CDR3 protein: CASRVAGGLTDTQYF
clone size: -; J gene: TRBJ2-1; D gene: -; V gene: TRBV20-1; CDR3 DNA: TGCAGTGCGGGGCGTACCAATGAGCAGTTCTTC; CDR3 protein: CSAGRTNEQFF
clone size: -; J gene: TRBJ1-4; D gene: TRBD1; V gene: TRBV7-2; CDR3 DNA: TGTGCCAGCAGCACCAATTCCGGGACAGGGAGTGAAAAACTGTTTTTT; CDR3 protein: CASSTNSGTGSEKLFF
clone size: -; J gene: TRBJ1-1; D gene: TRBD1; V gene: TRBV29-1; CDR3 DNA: TGCAGCGGGAAAACAGGGGGGAACACTGAAGCTTTCTTT; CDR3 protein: CSGKTGGNTEAFF
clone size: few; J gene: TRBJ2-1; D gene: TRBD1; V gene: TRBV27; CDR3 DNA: TGTGCCAGCAGTTTTCTTCAGGGGGAAAATGAGCAGTTCTTC; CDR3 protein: CASSFLQGENEQFF
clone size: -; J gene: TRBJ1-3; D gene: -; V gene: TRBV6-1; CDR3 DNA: TGTGCCAGCAGGCAGACAGGCTCTGGAAACACCATATATTTT; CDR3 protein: CASRQTGSGNTIYF
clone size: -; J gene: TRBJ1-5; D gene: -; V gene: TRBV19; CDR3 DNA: TGTGCCAGTAGTCCCTATCTAGCCAGTAGCAATCAGCCCCAGCATTTT; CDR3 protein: CASSPYLASSNQPQHF
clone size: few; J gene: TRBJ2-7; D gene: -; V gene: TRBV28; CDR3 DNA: TGTGCCAGCAGTGAAACCACAGGGCTAAACTACGAGCAGTACTTC; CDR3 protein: CASSETTGLNYEQYF
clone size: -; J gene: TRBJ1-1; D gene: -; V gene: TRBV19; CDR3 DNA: TGTGCCAGTAGTATGGGCACGAACACTGAAGCTTTCTTT; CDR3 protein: CASSMGTNTEAFF
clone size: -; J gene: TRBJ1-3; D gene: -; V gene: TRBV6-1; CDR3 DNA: TGTGCCAGCAGTGAATATCAAGGGGTTGGAAACACCATATATTTT; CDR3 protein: CASSEYQGVGNTIYF
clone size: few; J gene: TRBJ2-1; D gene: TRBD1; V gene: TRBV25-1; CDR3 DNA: TGTGCCAGCAGTGCCTCCCCTGGACAGGGGAACGATGAGCAGTTCTTC; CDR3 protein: CASSASPGQGNDEQFF
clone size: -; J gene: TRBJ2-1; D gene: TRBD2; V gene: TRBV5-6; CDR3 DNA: TGTGCCAGCACCCTCCTAGCGGGAGCAGTCAATGAGCAGTTCTTC; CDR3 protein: CASTLLAGAVNEQFF
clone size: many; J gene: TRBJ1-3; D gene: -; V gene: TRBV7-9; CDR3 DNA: TGTGCCAGCAGCTTTCAAAAGGGAGGCTCCGGAAACACCATATATTTT; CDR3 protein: CASSFQKGGSGNTIYF
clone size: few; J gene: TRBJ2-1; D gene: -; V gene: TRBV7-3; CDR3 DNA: TGTGCCAGCAGCCCCGGACTCAATGGGAATGAGCAGTTCTTC; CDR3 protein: CASSPGLNGNEQFF
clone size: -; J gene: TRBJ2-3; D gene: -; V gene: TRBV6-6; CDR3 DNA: TGTGCCAGCGGGTGGACTCCGGATACGCAGTATTTT; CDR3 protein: CASGWTPDTQYF
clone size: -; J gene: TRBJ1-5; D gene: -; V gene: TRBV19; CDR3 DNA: TGTGCCAGTAGTTCATCCGGGACTAGGGGCAATCAGCCCCAGCATTTT; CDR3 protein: CASSSSGTRGNQPQHF
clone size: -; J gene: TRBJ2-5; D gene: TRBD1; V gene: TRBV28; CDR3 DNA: TGTGCCAGCAGACACACAGGGGGAGAGACCCAGTACTTC; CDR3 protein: CASRHTGGETQYF
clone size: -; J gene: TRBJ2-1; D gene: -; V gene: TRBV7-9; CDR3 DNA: TGTGCCAGCAGCTGGGCTTTAGACGGTGACAATGAGCAGTTCTTC; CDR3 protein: CASSWALDGDNEQFF
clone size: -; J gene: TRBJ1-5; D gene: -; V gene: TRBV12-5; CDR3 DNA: TGTGCTAGTGGTTTGGGGGGAGGTCAGCCCCAGCATTTT; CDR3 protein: CASGLGGGQPQHF
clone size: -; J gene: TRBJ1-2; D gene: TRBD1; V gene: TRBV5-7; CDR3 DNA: TGTGCCAGCAGCTCGACAGGGGAAAGCTATGGCTACACCTTC; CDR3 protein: CASSSTGESYGYTF
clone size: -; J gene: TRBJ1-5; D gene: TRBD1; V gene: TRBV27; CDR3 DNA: TGTGCCAGCAGCCAAGGGACAGGGGCCCGACAGCCCCAGCATTTT; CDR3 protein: CASSQGTGARQPQHF
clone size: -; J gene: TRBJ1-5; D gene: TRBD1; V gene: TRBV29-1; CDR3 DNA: TGCAGCGTCGCGGGACAGATAAATCAGCCCCAGCATTTT; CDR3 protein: CSVAGQINQPQHF
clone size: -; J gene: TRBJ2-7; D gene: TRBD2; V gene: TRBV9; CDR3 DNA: TGTGCCAGCAGCGTAGAGGTTAGCGGGAGTGTCTACGAGCAGTACTTC; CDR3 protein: CASSVEVSGSVYEQYF
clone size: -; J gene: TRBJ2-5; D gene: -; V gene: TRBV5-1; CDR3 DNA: TGCGCCAGCAGCTTGTTGGCTGAGACCCAGTACTTC; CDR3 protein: CASSLLAETQYF
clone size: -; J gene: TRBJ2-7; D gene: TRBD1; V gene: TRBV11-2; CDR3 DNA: TGTGCCAGCAGCTTTAGGGTTGCTGGACAGGGGTCCTACGAGCAGTACTTC; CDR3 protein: CASSFRVAGQGSYEQYF
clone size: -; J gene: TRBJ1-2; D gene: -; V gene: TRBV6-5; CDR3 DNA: TGTGCCAGCAGTTACCGGCAGGGTGATGGCTACACCTTC; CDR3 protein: CASSYRQGDGYTF
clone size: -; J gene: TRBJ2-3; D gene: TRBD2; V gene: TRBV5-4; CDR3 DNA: TGTGCCAGCAACAAAGCGGGAACAGATACGCAGTATTTT; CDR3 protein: CASNKAGTDTQYF
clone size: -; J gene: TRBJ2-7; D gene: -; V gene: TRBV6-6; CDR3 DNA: TGTGCCAGCAGTTACGCAGGGACCTACGAGCAGTACTTC; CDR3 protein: CASSYAGTYEQYF
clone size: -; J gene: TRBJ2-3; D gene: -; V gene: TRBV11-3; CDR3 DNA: TGTGCCAGCAGCTCGGGGGACGGATCAGCGCAGTATTTT; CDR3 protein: CASSSGDGSAQYF
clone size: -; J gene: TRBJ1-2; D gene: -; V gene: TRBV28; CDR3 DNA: TGTGCCAGCAGCCTCAGGGATACCTATGGCTACACCTTC; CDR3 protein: CASSLRDTYGYTF
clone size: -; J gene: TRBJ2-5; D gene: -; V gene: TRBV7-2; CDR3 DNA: TGTGCCAGCAGGGAGGGACTTCAAGAGACCCAGTACTTC; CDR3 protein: CASREGLQETQYF
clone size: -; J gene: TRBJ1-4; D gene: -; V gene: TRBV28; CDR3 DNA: TGTGCCAGCAGTTCCTCCAGGGGCCGCACGGAAAAACTGTTTTTT; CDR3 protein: CASSSSRGRTEKLFF
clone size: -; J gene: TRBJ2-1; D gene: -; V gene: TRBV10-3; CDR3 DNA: TGTGCCATCAGTGAGGGCGGTGAGCAGTTCTTC; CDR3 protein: CAISEGGEQFF
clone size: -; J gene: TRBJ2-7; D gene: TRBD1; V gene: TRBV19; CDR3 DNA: TGTGCCAGTAGTAATTGGACAGGGGGTCACGAGCAGTACTTC; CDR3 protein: CASSNWTGGHEQYF
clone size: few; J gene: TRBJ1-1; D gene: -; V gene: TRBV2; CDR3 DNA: TGTGCCAGCAGTACGAACGGGAGGAACACTGAAGCTTTCTTT; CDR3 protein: CASSTNGRNTEAFF